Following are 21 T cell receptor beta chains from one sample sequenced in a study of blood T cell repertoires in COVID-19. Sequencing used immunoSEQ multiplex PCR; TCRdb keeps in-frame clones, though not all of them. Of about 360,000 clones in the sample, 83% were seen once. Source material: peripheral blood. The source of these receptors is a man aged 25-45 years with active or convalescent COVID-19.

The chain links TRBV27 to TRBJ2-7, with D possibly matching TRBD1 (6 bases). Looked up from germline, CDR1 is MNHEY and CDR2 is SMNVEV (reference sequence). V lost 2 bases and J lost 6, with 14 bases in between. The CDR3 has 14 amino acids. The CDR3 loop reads CASSLIRGRGEQYF. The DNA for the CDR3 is TGTGCCAGCAGTTTAATCAGGGGCAGGGGCGAGCAGTACTTC.

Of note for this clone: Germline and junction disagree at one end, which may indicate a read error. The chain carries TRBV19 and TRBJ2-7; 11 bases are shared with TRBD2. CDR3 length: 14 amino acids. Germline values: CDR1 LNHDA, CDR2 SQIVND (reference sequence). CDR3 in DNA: TGTGTCAGTAGCGATCTAGCGGGAGGTTACGAGCAGTACTTC. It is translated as CVSSDLAGGYEQYF.

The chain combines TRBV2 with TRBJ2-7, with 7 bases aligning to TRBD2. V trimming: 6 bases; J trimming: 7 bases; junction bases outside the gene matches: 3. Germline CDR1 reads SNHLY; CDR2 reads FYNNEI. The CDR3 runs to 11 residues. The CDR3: CASRGGWEQYF. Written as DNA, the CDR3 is TGTGCCAGCAGGGGAGGGTGGGAGCAGTACTTC.

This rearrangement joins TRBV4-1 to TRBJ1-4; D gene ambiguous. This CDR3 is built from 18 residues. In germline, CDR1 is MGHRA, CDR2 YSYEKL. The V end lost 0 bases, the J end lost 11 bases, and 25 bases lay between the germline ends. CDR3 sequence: CASSQELTPGKIYGKLFF. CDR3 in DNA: TGCGCCAGCAGCCAAGAGTTGACCCCCGGGAAAATTTACGGGAAACTGTTTTTT.

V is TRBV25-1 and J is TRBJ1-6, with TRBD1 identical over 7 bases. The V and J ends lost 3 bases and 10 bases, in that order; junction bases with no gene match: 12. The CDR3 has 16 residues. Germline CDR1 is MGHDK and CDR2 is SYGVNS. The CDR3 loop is CASSDLRQGERSPLHF. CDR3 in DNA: TGTGCCAGCAGTGACCTAAGACAGGGCGAGAGGTCACCCCTCCACTTT.

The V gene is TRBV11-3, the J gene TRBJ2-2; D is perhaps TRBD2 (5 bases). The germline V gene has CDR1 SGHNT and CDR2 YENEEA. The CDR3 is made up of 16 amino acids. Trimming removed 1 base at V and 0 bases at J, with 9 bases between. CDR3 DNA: TGTGCCAGCAGCTTAGGGGAGTGGACGAACACCGGGGAGCTGTTTTTT. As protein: CASSLGEWTNTGELFF. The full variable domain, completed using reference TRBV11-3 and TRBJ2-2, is EAGVVQSPRYKIIEKKQPVAFWCNPISGHNTLYWYLQNLGQGPELLIRYENEEAVDDSQLPKDRFSAERLKGVDSTLKIQPAELGDSAVYLCASSLGEWTNTGELFFGEGSRLTVL.

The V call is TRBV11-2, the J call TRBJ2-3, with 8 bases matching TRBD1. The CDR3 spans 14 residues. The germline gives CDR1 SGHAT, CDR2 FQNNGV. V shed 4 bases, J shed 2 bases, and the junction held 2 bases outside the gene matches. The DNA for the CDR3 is TGTGCCAGCAGCTGGGACAGGTCCACAGATACGCAGTATTTT. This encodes CASSWDRSTDTQYF.

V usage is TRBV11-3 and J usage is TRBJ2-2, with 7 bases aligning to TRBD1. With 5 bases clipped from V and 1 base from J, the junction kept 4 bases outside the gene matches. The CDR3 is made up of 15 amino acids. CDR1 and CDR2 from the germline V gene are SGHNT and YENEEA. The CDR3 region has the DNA TGTGCCAGCAGCAGTCGGACAGGGAACACCGGGGAGCTGTTTTTT. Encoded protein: CASSSRTGNTGELFF.

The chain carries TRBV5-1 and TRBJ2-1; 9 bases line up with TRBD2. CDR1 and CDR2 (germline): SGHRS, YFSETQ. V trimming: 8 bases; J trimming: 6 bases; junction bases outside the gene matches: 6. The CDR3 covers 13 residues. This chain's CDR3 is CASRSGSSNEQFF. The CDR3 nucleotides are TGCGCCAGTCGTAGCGGGAGTTCCAATGAGCAGTTCTTC. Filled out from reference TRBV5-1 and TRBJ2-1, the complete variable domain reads KAGVTQTPRYLIKTRGQQVTLSCSPISGHRSVSWYQQTPGQGLQFLFEYFSETQRNKGNFPGRFSGRQFSNSRSEMNVSTLELGDSALYLCASRSGSSNEQFFGPGTRLTVL.

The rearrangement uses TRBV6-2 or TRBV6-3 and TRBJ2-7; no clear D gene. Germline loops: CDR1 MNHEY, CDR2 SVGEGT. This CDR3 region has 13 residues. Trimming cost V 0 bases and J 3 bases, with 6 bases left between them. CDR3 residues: CASSYSAYYEQYF. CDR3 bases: TGTGCCAGCAGTTACTCGGCTTACTACGAGCAGTACTTC.

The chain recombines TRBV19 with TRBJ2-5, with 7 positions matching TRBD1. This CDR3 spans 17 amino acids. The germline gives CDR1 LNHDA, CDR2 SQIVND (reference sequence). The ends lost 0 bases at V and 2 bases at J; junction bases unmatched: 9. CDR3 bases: TGTGCCAGTAGTATAGATGGGGTTGGGGGACAGCAAGAGACCCAGTACTTC. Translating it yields CASSIDGVGGQQETQYF.

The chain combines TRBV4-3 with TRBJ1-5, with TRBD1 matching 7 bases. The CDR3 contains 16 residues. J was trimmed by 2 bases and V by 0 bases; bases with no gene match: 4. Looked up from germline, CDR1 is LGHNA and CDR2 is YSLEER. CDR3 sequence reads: CASSQDFTGGNQPQHF. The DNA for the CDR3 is TGCGCCAGCAGCCAAGATTTTACAGGGGGCAATCAGCCCCAGCATTTT.

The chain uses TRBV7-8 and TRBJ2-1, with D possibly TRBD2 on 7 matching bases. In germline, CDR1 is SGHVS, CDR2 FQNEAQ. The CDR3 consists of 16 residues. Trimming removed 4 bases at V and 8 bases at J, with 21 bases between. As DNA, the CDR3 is TGTGCCAGCAGCTCCCATTGGGGGCGGGAGACTGATGAGCAGTTCTTC. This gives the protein CASSSHWGRETDEQFF.

CDR3 nucleotide sequence: TGTGCCAGCATGGGGGGGCGCGAAACCGGGGAGCTGTTTTTT. Its translation: CASMGGRETGELFF. The V gene is TRBV6-6, the J gene TRBJ2-2; D is perhaps TRBD2 (7 bases). The V end lost 7 bases, the J end lost 5 bases, and 14 bases lay between the germline ends. CDR3 length equals 14 residues. Germline V gene data show CDR1 as MNHNY and CDR2 as SVGAGI (reference sequence).

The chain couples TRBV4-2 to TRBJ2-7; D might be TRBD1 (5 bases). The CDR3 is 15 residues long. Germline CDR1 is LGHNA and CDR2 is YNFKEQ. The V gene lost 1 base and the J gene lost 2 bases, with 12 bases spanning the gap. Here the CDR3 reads CASSQVLGPTYEQYF. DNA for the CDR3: TGTGCCAGCAGCCAAGTTTTGGGGCCTACCTACGAGCAGTACTTC.

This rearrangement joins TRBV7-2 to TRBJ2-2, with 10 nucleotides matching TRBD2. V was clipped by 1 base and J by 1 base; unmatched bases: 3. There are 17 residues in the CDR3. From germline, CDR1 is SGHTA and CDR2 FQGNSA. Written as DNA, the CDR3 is TGTGCCAGCAGCTTAGAACTAGCGGGGTGGAACACCGGGGAGCTGTTTTTT. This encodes CASSLELAGWNTGELFF.

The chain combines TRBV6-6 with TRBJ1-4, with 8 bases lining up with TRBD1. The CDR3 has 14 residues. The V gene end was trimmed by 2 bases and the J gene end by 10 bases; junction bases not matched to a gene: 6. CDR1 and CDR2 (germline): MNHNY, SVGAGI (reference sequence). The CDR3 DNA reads TGTGCCAGCAGTTACCAGGACAGGGACGGAAAACTGTTTTTT. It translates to CASSYQDRDGKLFF.

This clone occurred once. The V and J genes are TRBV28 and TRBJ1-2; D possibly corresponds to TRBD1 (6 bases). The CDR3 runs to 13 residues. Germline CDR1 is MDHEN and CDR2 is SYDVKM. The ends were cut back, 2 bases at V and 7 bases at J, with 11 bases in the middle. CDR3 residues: CASSLAGEGGYTF. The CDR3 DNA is TGTGCCAGCAGTTTAGCAGGGGAAGGTGGCTACACCTTC.

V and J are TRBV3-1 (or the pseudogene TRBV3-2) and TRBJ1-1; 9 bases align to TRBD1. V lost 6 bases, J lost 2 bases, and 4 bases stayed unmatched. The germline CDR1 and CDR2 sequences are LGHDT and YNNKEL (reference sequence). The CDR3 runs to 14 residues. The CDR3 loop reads CASRDRGSNTEAFF. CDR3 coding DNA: TGTGCCAGCAGAGACAGGGGGAGCAACACTGAAGCTTTCTTT.

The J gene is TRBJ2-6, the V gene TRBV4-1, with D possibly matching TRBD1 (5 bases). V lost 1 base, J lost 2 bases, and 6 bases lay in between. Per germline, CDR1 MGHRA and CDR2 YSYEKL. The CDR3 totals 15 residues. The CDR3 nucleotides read TGCGCCAGCAGCCAAGGGGGCCCTGGGGCCAACGTCCTGACTTTC. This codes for CASSQGGPGANVLTF.

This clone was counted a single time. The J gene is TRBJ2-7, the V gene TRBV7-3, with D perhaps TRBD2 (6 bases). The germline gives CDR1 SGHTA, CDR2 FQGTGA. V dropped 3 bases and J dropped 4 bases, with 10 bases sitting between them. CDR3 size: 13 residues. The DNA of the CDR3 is TGTGCCAGCAGCTTTGGACTACGATACGAGCAGTACTTC. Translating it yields CASSFGLRYEQYF. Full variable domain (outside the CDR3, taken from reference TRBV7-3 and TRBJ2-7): GAGVSQTPSNKVTEKGKYVELRCDPISGHTALYWYRQSLGQGPEFLIYFQGTGAADDSGLPNDRFFAVRPEGSVSTLKIQRTERGDSAVYLCASSFGLRYEQYFGPGTRLTVT.